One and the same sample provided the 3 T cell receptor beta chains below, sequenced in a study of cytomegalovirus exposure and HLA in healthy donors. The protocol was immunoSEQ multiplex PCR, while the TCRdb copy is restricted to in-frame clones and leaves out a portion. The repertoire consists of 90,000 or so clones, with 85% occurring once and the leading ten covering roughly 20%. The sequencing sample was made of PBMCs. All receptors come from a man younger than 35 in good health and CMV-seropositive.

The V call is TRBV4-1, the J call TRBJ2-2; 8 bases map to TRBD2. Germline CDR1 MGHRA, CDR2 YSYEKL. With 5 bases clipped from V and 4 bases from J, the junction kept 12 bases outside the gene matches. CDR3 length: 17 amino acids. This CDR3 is CASSKKTGGLGTGELFF. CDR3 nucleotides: TGCGCCAGCAGCAAGAAGACGGGAGGGCTCGGCACCGGGGAGCTGTTTTTT.

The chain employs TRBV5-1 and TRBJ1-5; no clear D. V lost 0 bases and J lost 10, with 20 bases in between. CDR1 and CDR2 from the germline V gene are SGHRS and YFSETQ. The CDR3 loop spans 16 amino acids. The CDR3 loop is CASSLGSGAPNSPQHF. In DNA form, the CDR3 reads TGCGCCAGCAGCTTGGGGTCAGGCGCCCCCAACAGCCCCCAGCATTTT.

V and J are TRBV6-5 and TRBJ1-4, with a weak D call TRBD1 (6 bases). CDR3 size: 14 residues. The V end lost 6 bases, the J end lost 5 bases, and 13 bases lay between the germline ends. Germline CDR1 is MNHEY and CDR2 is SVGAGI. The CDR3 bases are TGTGCCAGCAGAGGAACAGGGTGGAATGAAAAACTGTTTTTT. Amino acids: CASRGTGWNEKLFF.